The next 27 T cell receptor beta chains were all read from a single sample in a study of OX40 agonist ivuxolimab in advanced cancers. Assay: immunoSEQ multiplex PCR; the TCRdb copy retains only in-frame clones and omits some. The top ten hold approximately 3.2% of the sample, which has 61,000 or so clones, about four fifths seen once. The specimen comprised CD4+ or CD8+ T cells sorted from blood, sampled in a trial of the OX40 agonist ivuxolimab. The receptors derive from an adult with an advanced solid tumor such as melanoma, head and neck, liver or kidney cancer.

CDR3 sequence: CASSYLDRDEQYF. Here the CDR3 DNA reads TGTGCCAGCAGCTACCTCGACAGGGACGAGCAGTACTTC. This sequence joins TRBV7-2 and TRBJ2-7; 7 nucleotides line up with TRBD1. The CDR3 covers 13 residues. Germline CDR1 and CDR2: SGHTA and FQGNSA. The J segment lost 5 bases and the V segment lost 4 bases, leaving 5 bases of the junction unmatched.

The V call is TRBV27, the J call TRBJ2-1; 10 bases align to TRBD2. The CDR3 has 15 amino acids. Germline V gene data show CDR1 as MNHEY and CDR2 as SMNVEV (reference sequence). After removal of 3 bases from V and 9 bases from J, the junction contained 8 bases not matched to a gene. In DNA, the CDR3 is TGTGCCAGCAGTTTGGAAGCGGGGGGGCCGGGTGAGCAGTTCTTC. Its protein product is CASSLEAGGPGEQFF.

This clone was detected once. V is TRBV18 and J is TRBJ1-6; no clear D gene. V lost 3 bases, J lost 8 bases, and 14 bases lay in between. Germline lookup yields CDR1 KGHSH and CDR2 LQKENI. This CDR3 is built from 15 residues. The CDR3 loop reads CASSPVGDRDSPLHF. CDR3 coding DNA: TGTGCCAGCTCACCCGTTGGGGATCGGGATTCACCCCTCCACTTT.

V usage is TRBV7-8 and J usage is TRBJ1-2; 8 bases align to TRBD1. V lost 0 bases to trimming and J lost 2 bases; unmatched junction nucleotides: 2. The CDR3 is made up of 15 amino acids. Germline assignment: CDR1 SGHVS and CDR2 FQNEAQ. CDR3 amino acids: CASSLATGANYGYTF. The CDR3 DNA follows: TGTGCCAGCAGCTTAGCGACAGGGGCAAACTATGGCTACACCTTC.

This clone was found once. The genes are TRBV12-5 and TRBJ2-1; TRBD2 matches 8 bases. Trimming removed 1 base from V and 6 bases from J; junction bases left unmatched: 2. Germline assignment: CDR1 LGHNT and CDR2 FRNRAP. The CDR3 runs to 14 residues. The CDR3 region is CASGLGLASNEQFF. CDR3 DNA: TGTGCTAGTGGTTTGGGACTAGCGAGCAATGAGCAGTTCTTC. Based on the CDR3 plus reference TRBV12-5 and TRBJ2-1, the full variable domain is DARVTQTPRHKVTEMGQEVTMRCQPILGHNTVFWYRQTMMQGLELLAYFRNRAPLDDSGMPKDRFSAEMPDATLATLKIQPSEPRDSAVYFCASGLGLASNEQFFGPGTRLTVL.

This clone was picked up a small number of times. The J gene is TRBJ2-2, the V gene TRBV29-1; the D is unclear. Trimming pared 1 base from V and 3 bases from J, leaving 9 bases between. The CDR3 is 14 amino acids. CDR1 is SQVTM, CDR2 ANQGSEA, per germline. This chain's CDR3 is CSVEGPLYTGELFF. CDR3 sequence (DNA): TGCAGCGTTGAAGGTCCCCTCTACACCGGGGAGCTGTTTTTT.

This clone was seen a handful of times. CDR3 residues: CASSSSIAGGPRETQYF. The CDR3 nucleotides are TGTGCCAGCAGCTCCTCAATAGCGGGGGGGCCTCGGGAGACCCAGTACTTC. The chain couples TRBV7-2 to TRBJ2-5, with 11 positions matching TRBD2. Germline CDR1 SGHTA, CDR2 FQGNSA. The CDR3 covers 17 residues. Losses at the gene ends were 4 bases for V and 5 bases for J; bases not matched to a gene: 12.

The chain carries TRBV6-5 and TRBJ1-5; 8 nucleotides agree with TRBD1. The CDR3 covers 14 residues. The germline V gene encodes CDR1 MNHEY and CDR2 SVGAGI. Trimming took 4 bases from V and 2 from J; bases not matched to a gene: 1. The CDR3 is CASSLTGGNQPQHF. The CDR3 region has the DNA TGTGCCAGCAGTTTGACAGGGGGCAATCAGCCCCAGCATTTT.

V gene TRBV7-2 combines with J gene TRBJ2-3, with D possibly matching TRBD1 (5 bases). Germline CDR1 and CDR2: SGHTA and FQGNSA. Trimming stripped 2 bases from V and 2 bases from J, with 14 bases between. This CDR3 comprises 16 residues. The CDR3 DNA reads TGTGCCAGCAGCTTAAATCAGGGCTTGAACACAGATACGCAGTATTTT. This sequence encodes CASSLNQGLNTDTQYF.

Only a few counts were recorded for this clone. The V call is TRBV27, the J call TRBJ2-5, with TRBD1 matching over 10 bases. Germline V gene sequence: CDR1 MNHEY, CDR2 SMNVEV (reference sequence). The CDR3 loop spans 17 amino acids. V dropped 4 bases and J dropped 2; count of bases not matched to a gene: 10. The CDR3 coding sequence is TGTGCCAGCAGTTCTTTTCGTGACAGGGGGCATCAAGAGACCCAGTACTTC. This codes for CASSSFRDRGHQETQYF.

The chain uses TRBV5-1 and TRBJ2-7; no firm D call. This CDR3 has 13 residues. In germline, CDR1 is SGHRS, CDR2 YFSETQ. With 1 base removed from V and 2 bases from J, the gap between germline ends came to 7 bases. The CDR3, as DNA: TGCGCCAGCAGCTTGAACGGGCCCTACGAGCAGTACTTC. Translation gives CASSLNGPYEQYF.

The table lists this clone with a few counts. The chain has TRBV30 and TRBJ1-4, with D maybe TRBD1 (5 bases). CDR1 and CDR2 from the germline V gene are GTSNPN and SVGIG (reference sequence). The CDR3 consists of 13 residues. The ends were cut back, 2 bases at V and 8 bases at J, with 12 bases in the middle. The CDR3 DNA is TGTGCCTGGAGTATCAGGGTAGGGGAAAAACTGTTTTTT. Amino acid sequence: CAWSIRVGEKLFF. Drawing the rest from reference TRBV30 and TRBJ1-4, the complete variable domain is SQTIHQWPATLVQPVGSPLSLECTVEGTSNPNLYWYRQAAGRGLQLLFYSVGIGQISSEVPQNLSASRPQDRQFILSSKKLLLSDSGFYLCAWSIRVGEKLFFGSGTQLSVL.

CDR3 nucleotide sequence: TGTGCCAGCAGCGCAAGCGGGGGGAATACGCAGTATTTT. Protein sequence: CASSASGGNTQYF. This chain links TRBV9 with TRBJ2-3; 9 bases fit TRBD2. CDR1 is SGDLS and CDR2 is YYNGEE in the germline V gene. V shed 3 bases and J 7 bases; nucleotides not matched to a gene: 3. CDR3 size: 13 residues. The whole variable domain, filled in from reference TRBV9 and TRBJ2-3, reads DSGVTQTPKHLITATGQRVTLRCSPRSGDLSVYWYQQSLDQGLQFLIQYYNGEERAKGNILERFSAQQFPDLHSELNLSSLELGDSALYFCASSASGGNTQYFGPGTRLTVL.

The CDR3 nucleotides read TGTGCCAGCAGCCCAATAGGCGGAGGGGGACAGGGCACCGGGGAGCTGTTTTTT. It yields the protein CASSPIGGGGQGTGELFF. The rearrangement joins TRBV4-2 to TRBJ2-2; 9 bases are a match to TRBD1. CDR1 LGHNA and CDR2 YNFKEQ come from the germline V gene. The J segment lost 4 bases and the V segment lost 4 bases, leaving 13 bases of the junction unmatched. The CDR3 has 18 residues.

The CDR3 spells CASSLRGAGELFF. The CDR3 bases are TGCGCCAGCAGCTTGCGAGGGGCCGGGGAGCTGTTTTTT. This chain connects TRBV5-1 to TRBJ2-2; D assignment may be TRBD1 or TRBD2 (5 bases each). The CDR3 loop spans 13 amino acids. In germline, CDR1 is SGHRS, CDR2 YFSETQ. The V and J ends lost 1 base and 6 bases respectively, with 7 bases between them.

The rearrangement joins TRBV5-4 to TRBJ1-6, with 7 bases lining up with TRBD1. The germline V gene has CDR1 SGHNT and CDR2 YYREEE (reference sequence). This CDR3 is 16 amino acids long. The ends lost 2 bases at V and 7 bases at J; junction bases unmatched: 9. The CDR3 DNA reads as TGTGCCAGCAGCTTACTCCCGGGACAGCGAAATTCACCCCTCCACTTT. Its translation: CASSLLPGQRNSPLHF.

This clone was observed a few times. The V gene is TRBV9, the J gene TRBJ1-1; D possibly corresponds to TRBD1 (5 bases). The CDR3 is 14 amino acids. Germline V lookup: CDR1 SGDLS, CDR2 YYNGEE. Trimming shortened V by 0 bases and J by 8 bases, and 14 bases separated the two germline ends. The CDR3 DNA sequence: TGTGCCAGCAGCGTAGTCAACAGGAGGGAGGAAGCTTTCTTT. It yields the protein CASSVVNRREEAFF.

The chain has TRBV7-2 and TRBJ1-2, with 8 bases lining up with TRBD1. The CDR3 is made up of 13 amino acids. CDR1 is SGHTA and CDR2 is FQGNSA in the germline V gene. V was pared by 5 bases and J by 5 bases, with 4 bases of the junction left unmatched. CDR3 region: CASSGQGGYGYTF. The CDR3 DNA reads as TGTGCCAGCAGCGGACAGGGAGGATATGGCTACACCTTC. Complete variable domain (other parts from reference TRBV7-2 and TRBJ1-2): GAGVSQSPSNKVTEKGKDVELRCDPISGHTALYWYRQSLGQGLEFLIYFQGNSAPDKSGLPSDRFSAERTGGSVSTLTIQRTQQEDSAVYLCASSGQGGYGYTFGSGTRLTVV.

The rearrangement joins TRBV19 to TRBJ2-3; 9 nucleotides match TRBD2. With 8 bases clipped from V and 3 bases from J, the junction kept 9 bases outside the gene matches. The CDR3 sequence is 15 residues long. CDR1 is LNHDA, CDR2 SQIVND, per germline (reference sequence). The CDR3 DNA is TGTGCCAGTGGTTCGCGGGGGGGTAGAACAGATACGCAGTATTTT. It yields the protein CASGSRGGRTDTQYF.

The chain is built from TRBV6-1 and TRBJ1-2, with TRBD1 matching over 9 bases. There are 16 residues in the CDR3. Germline lookup yields CDR1 MNHNS and CDR2 SASEGT. V lost 2 bases to trimming and J lost 5 bases; unmatched junction nucleotides: 9. CDR3 DNA: TGTGCCAGCAGTGAAAGTCCCCAGACAGGGGGATATGGCTACACCTTC. It codes for CASSESPQTGGYGYTF.

This rearrangement joins TRBV5-4 to TRBJ1-3; TRBD1 is a possible D gene (5 bases). CDR3 size: 16 residues. CDR1 is SGHNT and CDR2 is YYREEE in the germline V gene (reference sequence). V lost 0 bases to trimming and J lost 0 bases, with 10 bases between them. The CDR3 nucleotides are TGTGCCAGCAGCTTGGGAGGGGTGAGCTCTGGAAACACCATATATTTT. Residues: CASSLGGVSSGNTIYF.

This chain's CDR3 is CASSLGQMSNYGYTF. CDR3 coding DNA: TGTGCCAGCTCCCTGGGGCAGATGAGTAACTATGGCTACACCTTC. The genes are TRBV6-6 and TRBJ1-2; maybe TRBD1 (5 bases). V shed 8 bases and J shed 1 base, with 17 bases lying between them. The V gene's germline CDR1 is MNHNY and CDR2 SVGAGI (reference sequence). This CDR3 contains 15 residues.

For this clone: This same CDR3 is encoded by further DNA sequences in the sample. The V and J genes are TRBV5-1 and TRBJ2-7; D remains ambiguous. The CDR3 contains 16 residues. The ends were cut back, 5 bases at V and 3 bases at J, with 21 bases in the middle. Germline V lookup: CDR1 SGHRS, CDR2 YFSETQ. The CDR3 is CASSPLPGRIDYEQYF. The CDR3 nucleotides are TGCGCCAGCAGTCCTCTCCCGGGCCGGATTGACTACGAGCAGTACTTC.

The gene calls are TRBV5-1 and TRBJ1-4; 10 bases agree with TRBD1. The germline V gene encodes CDR1 SGHRS and CDR2 YFSETQ. Trimming cost V 3 bases and J 6 bases; bases outside gene matches: 8. The CDR3 consists of 16 residues. The CDR3 is CASSSGQGGGYEKLFF. The CDR3 region has the DNA TGCGCCAGCAGCTCTGGACAGGGGGGAGGTTATGAAAAACTGTTTTTT.

The rearrangement uses TRBV25-1 and TRBJ1-1; 7 nucleotides line up with TRBD1. The CDR3 is made up of 13 amino acids. V gave up 2 bases and J gave up 4 bases; unmatched junction bases: 1. CDR1 is MGHDK and CDR2 is SYGVNS in the germline V gene. CDR3 region: CASSEAGGTEAFF. The CDR3 coding sequence is TGTGCCAGCAGTGAAGCAGGGGGCACTGAAGCTTTCTTT.

The V call is TRBV5-8, the J call TRBJ2-7; no clear D. V lost 1 base and J 1 base, leaving 9 bases between the germline ends. This CDR3 has 14 amino acids. The V gene's germline CDR1 is SGHTS and CDR2 YDEGEE. DNA for the CDR3: TGTGCCAGCAGCTTGATACACGGATCCTACGAGCAGTACTTC. It specifies CASSLIHGSYEQYF.

The CDR3 DNA sequence: TGTGCCAGCAGCTTAGAGGGGGCGAAGACCCAGTACTTC. Its protein product is CASSLEGAKTQYF. J is TRBJ2-5 and V is TRBV5-4, with TRBD1 matching 7 bases. The germline gives CDR1 SGHNT, CDR2 YYREEE (reference sequence). This CDR3 spans 13 amino acids. The J segment lost 6 bases and the V segment lost 2 bases, leaving 4 bases of the junction unmatched.